This T cell receptor (beta chain) comes out of a study of blood T cell repertoires in COVID-19. The overall study: Both acute and convalescent COVID-19 samples were obtained from the United States, Italy and Spain.

V was cut by 7 bases and J by 2 bases, with 9 bases left in between. This CDR3 is built from 13 residues. Per germline, CDR1 WSHSY and CDR2 SAAADI. The protocol was immunoSEQ multiplex PCR, while the TCRdb copy is restricted to in-frame clones and leaves out a portion. The sample records a few hundred thousand clones, over 75% being singletons. The sample comprised peripheral blood. This chain uses TRBV10-2 with TRBJ2-1; a possible D gene is TRBD1 (6 bases). This clonotype was sampled from a human donor with COVID-19, enrolled during active disease. The donor label of this sample is uncertain. The CDR3: CASKGVPYNEQFF. Written as DNA, the CDR3 is TGCGCCAGCAAGGGGGTCCCCTACAATGAGCAGTTCTTC.